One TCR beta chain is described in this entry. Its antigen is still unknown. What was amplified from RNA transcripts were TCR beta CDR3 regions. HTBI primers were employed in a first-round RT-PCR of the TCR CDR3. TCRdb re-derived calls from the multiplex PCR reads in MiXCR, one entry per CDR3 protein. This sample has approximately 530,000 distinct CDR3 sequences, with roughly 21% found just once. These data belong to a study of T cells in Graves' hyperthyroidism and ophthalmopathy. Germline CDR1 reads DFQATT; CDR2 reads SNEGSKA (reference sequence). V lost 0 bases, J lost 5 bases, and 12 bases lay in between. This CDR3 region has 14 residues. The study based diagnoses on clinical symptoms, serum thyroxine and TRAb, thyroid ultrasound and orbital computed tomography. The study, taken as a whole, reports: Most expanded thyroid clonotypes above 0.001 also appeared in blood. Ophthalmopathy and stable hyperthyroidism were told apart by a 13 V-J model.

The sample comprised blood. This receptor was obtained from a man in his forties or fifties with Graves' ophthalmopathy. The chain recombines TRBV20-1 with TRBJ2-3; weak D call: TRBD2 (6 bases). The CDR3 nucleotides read TGCAGTGCTAGAGATATGAGCGGGTTAGATACGCAGTATTTT. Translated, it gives CSARDMSGLDTQYF.